A selection of T cell receptor beta chains follows, all from one sample in a study of OX40 agonist ivuxolimab in advanced cancers. Repertoires were generated with immunoSEQ multiplex PCR, while TCRdb's copy carries only in-frame clones and drops some. This sample has tens of thousands of clones, with roughly 87% found just once. Source: CD4+ or CD8+ T cells sorted from blood, taken in a trial of the OX40 agonist ivuxolimab. The receptor source for this set is an adult with an advanced solid tumor such as melanoma, head and neck, liver or kidney cancer. Each CDR3 is given with its conserved first and last residue. The D gene is left open where the match is weak. Some rows have no size entry. The others give once, few or many, or a class for an expanded clone.

V	length	size	D	J	DNA	CDR3
TRBV11-2	18	-	-	TRBJ1-1	TGTGCCAGCAGCTTAGAGTTCGCGTTGGGGACCGAGAACACTGAAGCTTTCTTT	CASSLEFALGTENTEAFF
TRBV29-1	14	-	TRBD1	TRBJ2-3	TGCAGCGTTGGTGGACAGGGGGCGCAAGATACGCAGTATTTT	CSVGGQGAQDTQYF
TRBV7-8	12	-	-	TRBJ1-5	TGTGCCAGCAGCTCAACCACAGGGTCTCAGCATTTT	CASSSTTGSQHF
TRBV27	13	medium-sized	-	TRBJ1-1	TGTGCCAGCAGTTTTGGTCAGTCCGCTGAAGCTTTCTTT	CASSFGQSAEAFF
TRBV19	15	-	TRBD1	TRBJ1-1	TGTGCCAGTAGTACCGGACAGGGCTTAGGCACTGAAGCTTTCTTT	CASSTGQGLGTEAFF
TRBV10-3	13	-	-	TRBJ2-7	TGTGCCATCAGGGCGGGTTCCTCCTACGAGCAGTACTTC	CAIRAGSSYEQYF
TRBV27	14	-	TRBD1	TRBJ1-2	TGTGCCAGCAGTTTGGACAGGAGGAACTATGGCTACACCTTC	CASSLDRRNYGYTF
TRBV27	10	-	TRBD2	TRBJ2-7	TGTGCCAGCGGGAGGGTCGAGCAGTACTTC	CASGRVEQYF
TRBV9	15	-	TRBD1	TRBJ1-4	TGTGCCAGCAGTGAGACAGGGGCAACTAATGAAAAACTGTTTTTT	CASSETGATNEKLFF
TRBV7-9	12	-	TRBD1	TRBJ2-7	TGTGCCAGCAGGACAGGGGACTACGAGCAGTACTTC	CASRTGDYEQYF
TRBV7-6	13	-	-	TRBJ2-4	TGTGCCAGCAGCCAAATTCCGGAGAACATTCAGTACTTC	CASSQIPENIQYF
TRBV6-1	19	-	-	TRBJ2-2	TGTGCCAGCAGTGAAGGGACCGGACAGCTCATAGGGGGCACCGGGGAGCTGTTTTTT	CASSEGTGQLIGGTGELFF
TRBV30	14	once	TRBD2	TRBJ2-1	TGTGCCTGGAGTTCAACGGGAGGGCGGGATGAGCAGTTCTTC	CAWSSTGGRDEQFF
TRBV4-1	18	-	TRBD1	TRBJ2-4	TGCGCCAGCAGCCACGATGGGTTACAGGGGAGTGCCAAAAACATTCAGTACTTC	CASSHDGLQGSAKNIQYF
TRBV11-2	16	-	-	TRBJ1-4	TGTGCCAGCAGCTTGGTTTTGGGCGGGGCGCGGGAAAAACTGTTTTTT	CASSLVLGGAREKLFF
TRBV7-9	14	-	-	TRBJ1-4	TGTGCCAGCAGCTCACCTGCGGGGACTGAAAAACTGTTTTTT	CASSSPAGTEKLFF
TRBV19	17	once	-	TRBJ2-1	TGTGCCAGTAGTATGTCATCAGGACAAGCCTCCTACAATGAGCAGTTCTTC	CASSMSSGQASYNEQFF
TRBV7-3	17	-	-	TRBJ2-3	TGTGCCAGCAGCTTATTTGATTCCGGGGAAGGCACAGATACGCAGTATTTT	CASSLFDSGEGTDTQYF
TRBV14	17	-	-	TRBJ1-2	TGTGCCAGCAGCCAAGATGGGGGCGGATACCCCGACTATGGCTACACCTTC	CASSQDGGGYPDYGYTF
TRBV13	11	-	-	TRBJ2-3	TGTGCCAGCAGCTTAAGCGTACAGCAGTATTTT	CASSLSVQQYF
TRBV9	17	-	TRBD2	TRBJ2-2	TGTGCCAGCAGTGGAACTGGCGGGAGAGCGAACACCGGGGAGCTGTTTTTT	CASSGTGGRANTGELFF
TRBV6-1	13	-	TRBD1	TRBJ2-7	TGTGCCACCAGGACAGGGAACTCCTACGAGCAGTACTTC	CATRTGNSYEQYF